This T cell receptor beta chain was sequenced for a study of T cells in localized non-small cell lung cancer. Study-level findings and limits: Researchers found a median around 57 of the top 100 tumor clones in adjacent lung.

CDR3 length: 13 amino acids. Looked up from germline, CDR1 is WSHSY and CDR2 is SAAADI. J lost 5 bases, V lost 4 bases, and 5 bases had no gene match. Worth noting for this clone: The target antigen is unknown.

The data were produced by immunoSEQ multiplex PCR, yet TCRdb's version contains in-frame clones alone and is incomplete. In the table there are about 2,000 clones, around a third of which are singletons. V usage is TRBV10-2 and J usage is TRBJ2-7, with TRBD1 identical over 7 bases. The sequence was collected from a male donor older than 55 with stage I squamous cell lung carcinoma. The sample in question was lung tumor tissue, obtained before any cancer treatment. CDR3: CASSGAGTDEQYF. As DNA, the CDR3 is TGCGCCAGCAGTGGGGCCGGGACAGACGAGCAGTACTTC.